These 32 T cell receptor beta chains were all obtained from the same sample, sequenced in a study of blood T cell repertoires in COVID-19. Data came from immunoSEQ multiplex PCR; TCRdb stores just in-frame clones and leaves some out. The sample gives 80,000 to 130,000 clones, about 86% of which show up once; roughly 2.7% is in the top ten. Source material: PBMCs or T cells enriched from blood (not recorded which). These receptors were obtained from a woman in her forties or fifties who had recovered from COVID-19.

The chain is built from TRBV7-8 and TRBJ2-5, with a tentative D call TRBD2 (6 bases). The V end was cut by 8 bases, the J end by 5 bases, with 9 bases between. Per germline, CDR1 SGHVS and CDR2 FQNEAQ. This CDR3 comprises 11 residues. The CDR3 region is CASQSGETQYF. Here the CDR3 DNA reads TGTGCCAGCCAGAGCGGGGAGACCCAGTACTTC.

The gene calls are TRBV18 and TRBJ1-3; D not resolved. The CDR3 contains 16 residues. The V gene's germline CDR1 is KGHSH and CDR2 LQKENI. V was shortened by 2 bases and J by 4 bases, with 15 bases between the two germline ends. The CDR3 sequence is CASSPKESLAGNTIYF. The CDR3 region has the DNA TGTGCCAGCTCACCAAAAGAGTCCTTAGCCGGAAACACCATATATTTT.

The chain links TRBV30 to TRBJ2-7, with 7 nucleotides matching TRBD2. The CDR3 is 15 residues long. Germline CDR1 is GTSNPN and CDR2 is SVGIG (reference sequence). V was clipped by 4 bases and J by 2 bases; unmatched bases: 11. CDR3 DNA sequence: TGTGCCTGGAACATTGGCGGGAGTGGGGCCTACGAGCAGTACTTC. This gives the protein CAWNIGGSGAYEQYF.

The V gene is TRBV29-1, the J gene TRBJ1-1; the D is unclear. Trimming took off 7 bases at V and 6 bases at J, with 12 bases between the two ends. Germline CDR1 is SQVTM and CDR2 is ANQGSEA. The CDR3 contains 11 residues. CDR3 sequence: CSAQQQAEAFF. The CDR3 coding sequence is TGCAGCGCACAACAGCAGGCTGAAGCTTTCTTT.

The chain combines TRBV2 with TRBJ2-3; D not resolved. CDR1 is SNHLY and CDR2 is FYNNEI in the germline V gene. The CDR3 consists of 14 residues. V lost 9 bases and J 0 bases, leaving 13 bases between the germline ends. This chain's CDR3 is CASWSSTSTDTQYF. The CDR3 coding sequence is TGTGCCAGTTGGAGTTCGACTAGCACAGATACGCAGTATTTT.

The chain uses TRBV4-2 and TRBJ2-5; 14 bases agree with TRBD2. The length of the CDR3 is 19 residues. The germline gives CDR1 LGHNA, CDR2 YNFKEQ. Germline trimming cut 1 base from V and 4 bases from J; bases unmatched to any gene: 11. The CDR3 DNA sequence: TGTGCCAGCAGCCAAGGACATACGACTAGCGGGGGGGCAGCAGAGACCCAGTACTTC. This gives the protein CASSQGHTTSGGAAETQYF.

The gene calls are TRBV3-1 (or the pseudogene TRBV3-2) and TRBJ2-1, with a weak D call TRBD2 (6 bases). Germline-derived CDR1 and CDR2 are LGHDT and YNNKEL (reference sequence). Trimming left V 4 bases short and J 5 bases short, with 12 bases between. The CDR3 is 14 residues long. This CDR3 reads CASSLFSGNNEQFF. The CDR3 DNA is TGTGCCAGCAGCCTATTTAGCGGAAACAATGAGCAGTTCTTC.

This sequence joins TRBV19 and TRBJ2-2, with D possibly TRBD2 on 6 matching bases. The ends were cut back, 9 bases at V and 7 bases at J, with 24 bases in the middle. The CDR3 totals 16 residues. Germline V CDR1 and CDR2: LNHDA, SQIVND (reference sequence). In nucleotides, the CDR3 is TGTGCCAGCCGGGCCTCCGGGGCAGCCGGGGGCGGGGAGCTGTTTTTT. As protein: CASRASGAAGGGELFF.

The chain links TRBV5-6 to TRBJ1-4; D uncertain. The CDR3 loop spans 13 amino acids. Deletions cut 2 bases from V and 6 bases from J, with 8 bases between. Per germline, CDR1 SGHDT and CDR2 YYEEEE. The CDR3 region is CASSLRVYEKLFF. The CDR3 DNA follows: TGTGCCAGCAGCTTAAGAGTCTATGAAAAACTGTTTTTT. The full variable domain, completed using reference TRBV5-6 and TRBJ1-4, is DAGVTQSPTHLIKTRGQQVTLRCSPKSGHDTVSWYQQALGQGPQFIFQYYEEEERQRGNFPDRFSGHQFPNYSSELNVNALLLGDSALYLCASSLRVYEKLFFGSGTQLSVL.

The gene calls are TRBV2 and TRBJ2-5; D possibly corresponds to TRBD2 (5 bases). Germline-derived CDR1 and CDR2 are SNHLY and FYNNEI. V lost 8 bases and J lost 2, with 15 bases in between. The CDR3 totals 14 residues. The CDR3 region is CASQRREWQETQYF. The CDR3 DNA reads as TGTGCCAGCCAAAGACGGGAATGGCAAGAGACCCAGTACTTC.

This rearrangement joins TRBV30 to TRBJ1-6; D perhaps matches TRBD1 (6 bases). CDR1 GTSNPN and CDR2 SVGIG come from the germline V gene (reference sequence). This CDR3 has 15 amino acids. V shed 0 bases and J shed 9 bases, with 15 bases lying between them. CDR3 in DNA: TGTGCCTGGAGTGTACAGGGCACCCGGGGTTCACCCCTCCACTTT. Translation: CAWSVQGTRGSPLHF.

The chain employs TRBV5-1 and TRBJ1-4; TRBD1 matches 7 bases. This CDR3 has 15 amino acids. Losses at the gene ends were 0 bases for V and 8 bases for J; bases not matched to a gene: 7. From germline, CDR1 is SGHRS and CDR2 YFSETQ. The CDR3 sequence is CASSLDTGEAEKLFF. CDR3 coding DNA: TGCGCCAGCAGCTTGGATACAGGGGAGGCGGAAAAACTGTTTTTT. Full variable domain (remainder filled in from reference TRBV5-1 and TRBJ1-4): KAGVTQTPRYLIKTRGQQVTLSCSPISGHRSVSWYQQTPGQGLQFLFEYFSETQRNKGNFPGRFSGRQFSNSRSEMNVSTLELGDSALYLCASSLDTGEAEKLFFGSGTQLSVL.

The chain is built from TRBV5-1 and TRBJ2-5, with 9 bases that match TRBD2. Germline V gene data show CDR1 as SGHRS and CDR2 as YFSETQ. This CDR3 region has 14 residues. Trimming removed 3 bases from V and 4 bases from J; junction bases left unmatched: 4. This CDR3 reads CASSSEAGGETQYF. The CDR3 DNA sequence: TGCGCCAGCAGCTCTGAAGCGGGGGGAGAGACCCAGTACTTC.

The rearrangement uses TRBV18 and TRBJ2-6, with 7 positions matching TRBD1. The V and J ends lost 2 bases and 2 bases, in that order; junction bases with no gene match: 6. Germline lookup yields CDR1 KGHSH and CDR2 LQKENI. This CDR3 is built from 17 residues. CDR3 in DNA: TGTGCCAGCTCACCATCGTCAACAGGGGCTGGGGCCAACGTCCTGACTTTC. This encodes CASSPSSTGAGANVLTF.

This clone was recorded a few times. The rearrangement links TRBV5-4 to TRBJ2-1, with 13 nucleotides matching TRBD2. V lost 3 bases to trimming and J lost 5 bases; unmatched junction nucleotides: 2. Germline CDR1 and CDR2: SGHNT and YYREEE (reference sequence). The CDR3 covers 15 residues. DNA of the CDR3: TGTGCCAGCAGCTCTGGACTAGCGGGGGACAATGAGCAGTTCTTC. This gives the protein CASSSGLAGDNEQFF.

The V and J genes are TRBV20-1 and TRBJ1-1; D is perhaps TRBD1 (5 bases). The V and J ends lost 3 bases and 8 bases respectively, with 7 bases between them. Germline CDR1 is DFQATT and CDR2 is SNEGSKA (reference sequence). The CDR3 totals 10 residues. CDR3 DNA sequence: TGCAGTGCTAGGGGGGGGGAAGCTTTCTTT. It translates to CSARGGEAFF.

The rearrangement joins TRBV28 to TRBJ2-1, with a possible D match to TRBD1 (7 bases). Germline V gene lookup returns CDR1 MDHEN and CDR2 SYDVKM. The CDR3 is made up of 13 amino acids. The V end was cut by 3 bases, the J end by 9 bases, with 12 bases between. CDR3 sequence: CASSLGTAGEQFF. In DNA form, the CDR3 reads TGTGCCAGCAGTTTGGGGACAGCGGGTGAGCAGTTCTTC. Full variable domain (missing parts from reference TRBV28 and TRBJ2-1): DVKVTQSSRYLVKRTGEKVFLECVQDMDHENMFWYRQDPGLGLRLIYFSYDVKMKEKGDIPEGYSVSREKKERFSLILESASTNQTSMYLCASSLGTAGEQFFGPGTRLTVL.

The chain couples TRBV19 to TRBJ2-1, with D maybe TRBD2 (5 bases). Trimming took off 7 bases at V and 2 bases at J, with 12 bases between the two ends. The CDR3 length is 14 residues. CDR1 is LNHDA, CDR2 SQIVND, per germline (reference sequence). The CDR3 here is CASTPPGTYNEQFF. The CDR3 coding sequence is TGTGCCAGTACCCCACCGGGGACCTACAATGAGCAGTTCTTC.

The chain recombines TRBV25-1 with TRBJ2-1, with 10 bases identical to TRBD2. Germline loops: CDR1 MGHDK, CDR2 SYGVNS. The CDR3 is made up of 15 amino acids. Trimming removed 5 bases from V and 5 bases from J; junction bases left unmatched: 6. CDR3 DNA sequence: TGTGCCAGCAGTTTAGCGGGAGGCCGCCACAATGAGCAGTTCTTC. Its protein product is CASSLAGGRHNEQFF.

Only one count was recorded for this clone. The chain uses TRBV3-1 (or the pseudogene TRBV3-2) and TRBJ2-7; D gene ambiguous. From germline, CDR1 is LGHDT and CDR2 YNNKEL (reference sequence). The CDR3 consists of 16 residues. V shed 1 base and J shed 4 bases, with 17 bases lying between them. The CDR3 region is CASSQAGKRTIYEQYF. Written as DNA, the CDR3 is TGTGCCAGCAGCCAAGCAGGTAAACGTACCATTTACGAGCAGTACTTC.

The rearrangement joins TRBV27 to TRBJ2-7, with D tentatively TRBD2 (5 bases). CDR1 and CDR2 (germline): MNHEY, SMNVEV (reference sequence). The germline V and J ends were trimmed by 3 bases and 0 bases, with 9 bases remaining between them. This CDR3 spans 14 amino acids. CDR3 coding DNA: TGTGCCAGCAGTTTCAGCGGCGTCTCCTACGAGCAGTACTTC. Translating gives CASSFSGVSYEQYF.

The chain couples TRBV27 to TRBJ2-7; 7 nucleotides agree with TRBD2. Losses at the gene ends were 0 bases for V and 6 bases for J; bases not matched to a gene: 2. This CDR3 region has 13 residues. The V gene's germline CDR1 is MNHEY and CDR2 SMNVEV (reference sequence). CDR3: CASSLSRGTEQYF. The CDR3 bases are TGTGCCAGCAGTTTATCGCGGGGGACCGAGCAGTACTTC.

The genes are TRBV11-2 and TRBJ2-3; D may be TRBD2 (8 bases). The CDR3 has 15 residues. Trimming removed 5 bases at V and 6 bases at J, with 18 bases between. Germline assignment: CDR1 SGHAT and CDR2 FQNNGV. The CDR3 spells CASSREGAAWDTQYF. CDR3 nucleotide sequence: TGTGCCAGCAGCCGGGAGGGGGCCGCCTGGGATACGCAGTATTTT. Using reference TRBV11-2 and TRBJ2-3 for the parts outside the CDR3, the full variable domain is EAGVAQSPRYKIIEKRQSVAFWCNPISGHATLYWYQQILGQGPKLLIQFQNNGVVDDSQLPKDRFSAERLKGVDSTLKIQPAKLEDSAVYLCASSREGAAWDTQYFGPGTRLTVL.

The chain's CDR3 is CASSLASQPQHF. The CDR3, as DNA: TGTGCCAGCAGCTTAGCGAGTCAGCCCCAGCATTTT. The V call is TRBV11-3, the J call TRBJ1-5; D remains ambiguous. This CDR3 spans 12 amino acids. The ends were cut back, 1 base at V and 6 bases at J, with 4 bases in the middle. Germline assignment: CDR1 SGHNT and CDR2 YENEEA.

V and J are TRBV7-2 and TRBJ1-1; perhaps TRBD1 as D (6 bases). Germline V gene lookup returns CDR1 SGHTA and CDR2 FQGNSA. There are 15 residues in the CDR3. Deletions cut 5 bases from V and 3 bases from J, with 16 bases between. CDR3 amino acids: CASSRAGTLYTEAFF. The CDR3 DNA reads TGTGCCAGCAGCAGAGCGGGGACACTTTACACTGAAGCTTTCTTT.

The CDR3 here is CASSVVDRGGYTF. The CDR3, as DNA: TGTGCCAGCAGCGTAGTTGACAGGGGGGGCTACACCTTC. The V gene is TRBV9, the J gene TRBJ1-2, with TRBD1 matching 9 bases. Germline values: CDR1 SGDLS, CDR2 YYNGEE. This CDR3 is built from 13 residues. Unmatched junction bases numbered 2, after V lost 0 bases and J lost 8 bases.

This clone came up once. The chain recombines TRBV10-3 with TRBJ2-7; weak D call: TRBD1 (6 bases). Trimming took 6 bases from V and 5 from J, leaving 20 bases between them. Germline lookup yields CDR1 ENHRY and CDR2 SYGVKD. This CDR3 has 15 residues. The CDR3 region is CAISPLRDTPNEQYF. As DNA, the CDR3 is TGTGCCATCAGCCCCCTCCGGGACACTCCAAACGAGCAGTACTTC.

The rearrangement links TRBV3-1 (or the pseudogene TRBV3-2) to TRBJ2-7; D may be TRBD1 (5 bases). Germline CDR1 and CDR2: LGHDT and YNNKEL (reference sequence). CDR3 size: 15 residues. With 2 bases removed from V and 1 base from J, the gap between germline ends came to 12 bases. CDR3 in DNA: TGTGCCAGCAGCCAAAGTTGGGGCGCATCCTACGAGCAGTACTTC. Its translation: CASSQSWGASYEQYF.

The CDR3: CATVRDSNYGYTF. The CDR3 region has the DNA TGTGCCACCGTCCGGGACAGCAATTATGGCTACACCTTC. The chain is built from TRBV6-5 and TRBJ1-2; 7 bases fit TRBD1. Unmatched junction bases numbered 10, after V lost 10 bases and J lost 5 bases. CDR1 is MNHEY, CDR2 SVGAGI, per germline. The CDR3 covers 13 residues.

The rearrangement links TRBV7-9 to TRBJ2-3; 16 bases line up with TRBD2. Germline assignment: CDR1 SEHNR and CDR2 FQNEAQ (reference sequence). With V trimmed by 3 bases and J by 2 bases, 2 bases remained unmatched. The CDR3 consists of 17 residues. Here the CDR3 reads CASSLGTSGGATDTQYF. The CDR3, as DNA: TGTGCCAGCAGCTTGGGGACTAGCGGGGGGGCCACAGATACGCAGTATTTT.

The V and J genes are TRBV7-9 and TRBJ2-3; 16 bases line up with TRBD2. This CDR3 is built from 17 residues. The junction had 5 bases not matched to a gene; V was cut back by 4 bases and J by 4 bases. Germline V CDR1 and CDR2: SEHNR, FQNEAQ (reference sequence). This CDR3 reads CASSSGTSGGASDTQYF. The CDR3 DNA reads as TGTGCCAGCAGCTCCGGGACTAGCGGGGGGGCATCAGATACGCAGTATTTT.

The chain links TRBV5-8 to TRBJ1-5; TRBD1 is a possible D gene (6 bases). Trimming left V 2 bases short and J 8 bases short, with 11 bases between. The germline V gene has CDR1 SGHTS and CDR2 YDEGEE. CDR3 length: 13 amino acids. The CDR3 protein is CASSLQGYEPQHF. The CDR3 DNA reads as TGTGCCAGCAGCTTACAGGGTTACGAGCCCCAGCATTTT.